The T cell receptor beta chain described here comes from a study of patients and donors after allogeneic stem cell transplantation. The V gene end was trimmed by 5 bases and the J gene end by 8 bases; junction bases not matched to a gene: 8. This CDR3 region has 13 residues. The germline CDR1 and CDR2 sequences are SEHNR and FQNEAQ (reference sequence). There are a few counts of this clonotype. Via MiXCR, TCRdb re-called the RT-PCR reads, giving one row per CDR3 protein. The data show around 23,000 distinct CDR3 sequences, approximately 39% seen once. The chain uses TRBV7-9 and TRBJ1-2; 7 bases are shared with TRBD1. Sequenced sample: blood, either unsorted or a sorted T cell fraction (not recorded which). The receptor was isolated from a human donor who was either an allogeneic HSCT recipient or a stem cell or donor lymphocyte infusion donor (not recorded which). It is not recorded whose cells these are; they may come from a transplant donor. As DNA, the CDR3 is TGTGCCAGCAGCCTGCGACAGGGCTACGGCTACACCTTC. It encodes CASSLRQGYGYTF.